Detailed here is one T cell receptor (beta chain). Its antigen is unidentified. The data are from a study of cytomegalovirus exposure and HLA in healthy donors. Regarding the study as a whole: Some V segments could not be told apart, so they were left out, TRBV6-2 and TRBV6-3 among them. A previous analysis found most TCR beta V segments productive roughly 87% or roughly 30% of the time. Later analysis identified 16,000 or so TCR beta sequences associated with HLA alleles, using a false discovery rate threshold of 0.05.

Researchers ran the PCR with 60 Vbeta and 13 Jbeta primers. Under the authors' procedure: Unique TCR beta chains numbered approximately 76 million in a later analysis, with roughly 9.9 million shared. Produced via immunoSEQ multiplex PCR; TCRdb's table is partial and in-frame only. The V and J calls and clone size were taken over from that table, and D and trimming were inferred from the DNA. The sample yields 210,000 or so clones, about 88% seen once. Germline V gives CDR1 MNHEY, CDR2 SVGAGI. The CDR3 runs to 15 residues. V lost 8 bases and J 0 bases, leaving 16 bases between the germline ends. The sample was PBMCs. The chain employs TRBV6-5 and TRBJ2-5; D not resolved. The clonotype comes from a girl aged 2-15 years in good health and CMV-seronegative. The CDR3 loop reads CASATLRVYQETQYF. CDR3 nucleotides: TGTGCCAGCGCGACCCTCCGGGTGTACCAAGAGACCCAGTACTTC.